The sequence of this T cell receptor beta chain was determined in a study of cytomegalovirus exposure and HLA in healthy donors. V lost 3 bases to trimming and J lost 8 bases; unmatched junction nucleotides: 10. Germline-derived CDR1 and CDR2 are SGHRS and YFSETQ. The CDR3 loop spans 14 amino acids. The study ran its PCR with 60 Vbeta and 13 Jbeta primers. Profiling relied on immunoSEQ multiplex PCR, and the TCRdb table lists in-frame clones only, not all of them. The data hold about 57,000 clones, with about 83% observed a single time. The V call is TRBV5-1, the J call TRBJ1-2; 7 bases are a match to TRBD1. Sequencing input: PBMCs. This sequence originates from a man in his thirties or forties in good health and CMV-seronegative. CDR3 sequence: CASSSPEGAPGYTF. CDR3 DNA sequence: TGCGCCAGCAGCTCCCCCGAGGGGGCTCCCGGCTACACCTTC. Complete variable domain (other parts from reference TRBV5-1 and TRBJ1-2): KAGVTQTPRYLIKTRGQQVTLSCSPISGHRSVSWYQQTPGQGLQFLFEYFSETQRNKGNFPGRFSGRQFSNSRSEMNVSTLELGDSALYLCASSSPEGAPGYTFGSGTRLTVV.